This T cell receptor (beta chain) was captured by sequencing in a study of T cell changes during pregnancy in multiple sclerosis. Repertoires were generated with immunoSEQ multiplex PCR, while TCRdb's copy carries only in-frame clones and drops some. The sample includes around 69,000 clones, about 91% seen only once; the top ten take under 6%. Germline trimming cut 4 bases from V and 5 bases from J; bases unmatched to any gene: 4. CDR1 and CDR2 (germline): MGHRA, YSYEKL. The CDR3 is 14 amino acids. Source: CD8+ T cells from peripheral blood mononuclear cells, taken before pregnancy. This chain connects TRBV4-1 to TRBJ2-5, with TRBD2 matching over 10 bases. The clonotype comes from a female donor with multiple sclerosis, enrolled in a pregnancy study. CDR3 sequence reads: CASSRLAGGETQYF. The CDR3 DNA is TGCGCCAGCAGCCGACTAGCGGGTGGGGAGACCCAGTACTTC.